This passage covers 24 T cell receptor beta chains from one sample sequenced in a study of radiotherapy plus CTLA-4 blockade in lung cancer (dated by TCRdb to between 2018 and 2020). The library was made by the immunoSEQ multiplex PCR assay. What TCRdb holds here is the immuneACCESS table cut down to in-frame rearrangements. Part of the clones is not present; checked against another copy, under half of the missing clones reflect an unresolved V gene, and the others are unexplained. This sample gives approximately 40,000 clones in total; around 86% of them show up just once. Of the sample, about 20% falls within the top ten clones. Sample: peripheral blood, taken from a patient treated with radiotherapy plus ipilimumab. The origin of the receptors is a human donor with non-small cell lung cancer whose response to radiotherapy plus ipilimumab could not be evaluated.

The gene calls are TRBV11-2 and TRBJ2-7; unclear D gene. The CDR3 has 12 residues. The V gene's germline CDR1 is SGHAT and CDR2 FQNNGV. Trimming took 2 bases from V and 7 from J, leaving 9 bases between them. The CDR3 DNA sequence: TGTGCCAGCAGCTTATCACACATTGAGCAGTACTTC. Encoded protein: CASSLSHIEQYF.

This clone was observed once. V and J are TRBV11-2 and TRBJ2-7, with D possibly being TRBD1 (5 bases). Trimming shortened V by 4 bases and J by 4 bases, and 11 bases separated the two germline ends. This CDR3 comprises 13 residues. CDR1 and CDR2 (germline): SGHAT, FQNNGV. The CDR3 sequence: CASSWLPGYEQYF. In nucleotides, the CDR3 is TGTGCCAGCAGCTGGCTCCCAGGGTACGAGCAGTACTTC.

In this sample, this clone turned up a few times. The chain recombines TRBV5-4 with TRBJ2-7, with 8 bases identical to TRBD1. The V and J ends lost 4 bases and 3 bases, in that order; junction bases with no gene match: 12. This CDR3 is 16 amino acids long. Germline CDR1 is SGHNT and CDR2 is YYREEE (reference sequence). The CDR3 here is CASSLPPGTGFYEQYF. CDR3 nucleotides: TGTGCCAGCAGCCTACCCCCCGGGACAGGATTCTACGAGCAGTACTTC.

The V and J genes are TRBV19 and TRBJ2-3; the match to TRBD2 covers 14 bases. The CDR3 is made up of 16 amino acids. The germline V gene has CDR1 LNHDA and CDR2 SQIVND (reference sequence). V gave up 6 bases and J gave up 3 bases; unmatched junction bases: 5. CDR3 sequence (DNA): TGTGCCAGTAGGGGGACTAGCGGGAGTCCTACAGATACGCAGTATTTT. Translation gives CASRGTSGSPTDTQYF.

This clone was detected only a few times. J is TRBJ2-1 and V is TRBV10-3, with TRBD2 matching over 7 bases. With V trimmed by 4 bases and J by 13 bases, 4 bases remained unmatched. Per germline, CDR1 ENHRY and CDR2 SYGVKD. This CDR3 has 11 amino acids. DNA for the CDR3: TGTGCCATCAGTGGGCTAGCGGACCAGTTCTTC. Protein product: CAISGLADQFF.

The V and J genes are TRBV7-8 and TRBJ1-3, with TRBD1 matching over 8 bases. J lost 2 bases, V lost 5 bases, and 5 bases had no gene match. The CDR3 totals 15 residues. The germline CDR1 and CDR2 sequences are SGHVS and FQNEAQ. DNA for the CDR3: TGTGCCAGCAGCCTTTCCAGGGGGCCTGGAAACACCATATATTTT. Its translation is CASSLSRGPGNTIYF.

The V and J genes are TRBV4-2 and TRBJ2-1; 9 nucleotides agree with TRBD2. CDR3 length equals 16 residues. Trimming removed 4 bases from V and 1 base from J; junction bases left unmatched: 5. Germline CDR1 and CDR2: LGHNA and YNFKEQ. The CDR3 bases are TGTGCCAGCAGCCCCGAACTAGCGGGTTCCTACAATGAGCAGTTCTTC. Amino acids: CASSPELAGSYNEQFF.

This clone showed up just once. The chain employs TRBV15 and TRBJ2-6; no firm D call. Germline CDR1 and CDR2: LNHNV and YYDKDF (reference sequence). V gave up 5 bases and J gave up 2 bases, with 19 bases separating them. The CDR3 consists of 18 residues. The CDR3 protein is CATSRQLSSLAGANVLTF. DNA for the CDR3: TGTGCCACCAGCCGCCAATTGAGTTCGCTAGCTGGGGCCAACGTCCTGACTTTC.

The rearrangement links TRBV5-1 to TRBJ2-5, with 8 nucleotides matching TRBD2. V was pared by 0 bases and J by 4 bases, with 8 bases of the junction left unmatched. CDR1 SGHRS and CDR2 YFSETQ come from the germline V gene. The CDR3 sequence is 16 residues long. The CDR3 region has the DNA TGCGCCAGCAGCTTGGCCGGGAGGGCCACAGGAGAGACCCAGTACTTC. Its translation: CASSLAGRATGETQYF. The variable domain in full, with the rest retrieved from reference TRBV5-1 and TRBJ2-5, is KAGVTQTPRYLIKTRGQQVTLSCSPISGHRSVSWYQQTPGQGLQFLFEYFSETQRNKGNFPGRFSGRQFSNSRSEMNVSTLELGDSALYLCASSLAGRATGETQYFGPGTRLLVL.

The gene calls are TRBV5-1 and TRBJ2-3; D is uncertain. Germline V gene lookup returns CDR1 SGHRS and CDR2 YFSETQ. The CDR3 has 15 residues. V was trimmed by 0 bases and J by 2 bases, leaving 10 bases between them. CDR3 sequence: CASSLGADNTDTQYF. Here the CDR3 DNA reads TGCGCCAGCAGCTTGGGGGCAGACAACACAGATACGCAGTATTTT. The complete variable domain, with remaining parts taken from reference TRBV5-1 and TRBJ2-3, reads KAGVTQTPRYLIKTRGQQVTLSCSPISGHRSVSWYQQTPGQGLQFLFEYFSETQRNKGNFPGRFSGRQFSNSRSEMNVSTLELGDSALYLCASSLGADNTDTQYFGPGTRLTVL.

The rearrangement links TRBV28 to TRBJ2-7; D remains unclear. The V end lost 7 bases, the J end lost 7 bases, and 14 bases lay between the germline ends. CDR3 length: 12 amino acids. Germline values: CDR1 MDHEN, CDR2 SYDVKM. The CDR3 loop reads CASTVSSREQYF. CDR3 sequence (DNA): TGTGCCAGCACCGTTAGCAGCCGGGAGCAGTACTTC. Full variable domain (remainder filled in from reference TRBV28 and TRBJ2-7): DVKVTQSSRYLVKRTGEKVFLECVQDMDHENMFWYRQDPGLGLRLIYFSYDVKMKEKGDIPEGYSVSREKKERFSLILESASTNQTSMYLCASTVSSREQYFGPGTRLTVT.

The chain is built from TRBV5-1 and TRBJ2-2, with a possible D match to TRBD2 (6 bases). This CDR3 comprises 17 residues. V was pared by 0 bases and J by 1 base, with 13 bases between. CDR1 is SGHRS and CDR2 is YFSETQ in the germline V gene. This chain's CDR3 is CASSLGGSGMNTGELFF. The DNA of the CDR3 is TGCGCCAGCAGCTTGGGGGGTAGCGGTATGAACACCGGGGAGCTGTTTTTT.

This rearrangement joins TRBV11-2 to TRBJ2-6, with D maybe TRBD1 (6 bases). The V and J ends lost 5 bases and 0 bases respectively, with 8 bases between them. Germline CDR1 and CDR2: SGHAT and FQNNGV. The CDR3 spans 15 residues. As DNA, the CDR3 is TGTGCCAGCAGCACACAGGGCTCTGGGGCCAACGTCCTGACTTTC. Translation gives CASSTQGSGANVLTF.

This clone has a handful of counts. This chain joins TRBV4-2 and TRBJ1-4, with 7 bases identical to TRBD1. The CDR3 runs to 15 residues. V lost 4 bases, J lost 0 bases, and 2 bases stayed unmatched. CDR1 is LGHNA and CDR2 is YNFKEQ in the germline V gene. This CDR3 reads CASSRGQATNEKLFF. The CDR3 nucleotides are TGTGCCAGCAGCCGAGGACAGGCAACTAATGAAAAACTGTTTTTT.

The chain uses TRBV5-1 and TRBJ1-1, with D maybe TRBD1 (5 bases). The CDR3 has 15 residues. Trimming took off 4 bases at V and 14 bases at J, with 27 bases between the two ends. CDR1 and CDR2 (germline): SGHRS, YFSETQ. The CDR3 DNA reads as TGCGCCAGCAGCCTTCGGGACTTATGGCCCACAAGGATGTTCTTT. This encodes CASSLRDLWPTRMFF.

The CDR3 sequence is CASSIQAGELFF. The CDR3 DNA is TGTGCCAGTAGTATCCAGGCCGGGGAGCTGTTTTTT. The chain is built from TRBV19 and TRBJ2-2, with D unresolved. The CDR3 is 12 residues long. Germline CDR1 LNHDA, CDR2 SQIVND (reference sequence). V lost 3 bases to trimming and J lost 6 bases, with 5 bases between them.

CDR3 nucleotides: TGTGCCAGCAGCGGACAGGGGATTATCTACGAGCAGTACTTC. It specifies CASSGQGIIYEQYF. This sequence joins TRBV28 and TRBJ2-7; TRBD1 agrees at 9 bases. CDR3 size: 14 residues. Germline V gives CDR1 MDHEN, CDR2 SYDVKM. With 6 bases clipped from V and 3 bases from J, the junction kept 6 bases outside the gene matches.

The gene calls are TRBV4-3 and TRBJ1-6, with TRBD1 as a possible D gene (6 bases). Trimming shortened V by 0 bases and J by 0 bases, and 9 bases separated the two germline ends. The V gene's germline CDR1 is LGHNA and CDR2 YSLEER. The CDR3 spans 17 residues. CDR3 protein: CASSQDRGSSYNSPLHF. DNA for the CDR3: TGCGCCAGCAGCCAAGATAGGGGGAGCTCCTATAATTCACCCCTCCACTTT.

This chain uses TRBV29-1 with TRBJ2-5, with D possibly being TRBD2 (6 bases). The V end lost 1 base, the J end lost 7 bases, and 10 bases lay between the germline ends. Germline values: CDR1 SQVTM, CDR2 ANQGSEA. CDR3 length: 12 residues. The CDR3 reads CSVEGGDVTQYF. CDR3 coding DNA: TGCAGCGTTGAAGGGGGGGATGTGACCCAGTACTTC.

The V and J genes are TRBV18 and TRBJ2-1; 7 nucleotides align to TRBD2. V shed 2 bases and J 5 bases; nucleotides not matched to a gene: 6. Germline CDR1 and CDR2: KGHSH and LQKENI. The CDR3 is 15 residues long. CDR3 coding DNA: TGTGCCAGCTCACCAACTAGCGCTCCCGACAATGAGCAGTTCTTC. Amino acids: CASSPTSAPDNEQFF.

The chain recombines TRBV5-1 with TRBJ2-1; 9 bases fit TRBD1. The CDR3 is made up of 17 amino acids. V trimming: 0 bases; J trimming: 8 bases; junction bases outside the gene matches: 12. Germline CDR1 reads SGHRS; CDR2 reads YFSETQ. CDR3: CASSLAKGITGGDEQFF. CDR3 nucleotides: TGCGCCAGCAGCTTGGCTAAAGGGATTACAGGGGGCGATGAGCAGTTCTTC.

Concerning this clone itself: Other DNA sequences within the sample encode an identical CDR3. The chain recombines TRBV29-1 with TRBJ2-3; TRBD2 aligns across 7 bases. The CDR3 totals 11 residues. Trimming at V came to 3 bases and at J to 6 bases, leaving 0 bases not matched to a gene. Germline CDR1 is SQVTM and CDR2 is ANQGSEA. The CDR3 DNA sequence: TGCAGCGTTGAGGGAGGGGATACGCAGTATTTT. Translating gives CSVEGGDTQYF.

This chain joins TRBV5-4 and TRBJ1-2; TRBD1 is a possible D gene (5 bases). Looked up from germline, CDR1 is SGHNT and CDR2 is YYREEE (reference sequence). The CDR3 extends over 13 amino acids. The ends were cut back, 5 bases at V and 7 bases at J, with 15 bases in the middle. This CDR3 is CASRPFDSFGYTF. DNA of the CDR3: TGTGCCAGCAGACCCTTTGACAGTTTTGGCTACACCTTC. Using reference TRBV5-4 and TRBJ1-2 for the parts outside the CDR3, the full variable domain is ETGVTQSPTHLIKTRGQQVTLRCSSQSGHNTVSWYQQALGQGPQFIFQYYREEENGRGNFPPRFSGLQFPNYSSELNVNALELDDSALYLCASRPFDSFGYTFGSGTRLTVV.

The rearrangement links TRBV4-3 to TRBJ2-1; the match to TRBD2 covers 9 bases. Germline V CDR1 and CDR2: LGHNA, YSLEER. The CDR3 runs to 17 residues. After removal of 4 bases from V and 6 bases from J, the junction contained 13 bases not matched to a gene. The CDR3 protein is CASSLHPGTSWGNEQFF. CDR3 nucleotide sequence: TGCGCCAGCAGCCTCCACCCCGGGACTAGCTGGGGCAATGAGCAGTTCTTC.